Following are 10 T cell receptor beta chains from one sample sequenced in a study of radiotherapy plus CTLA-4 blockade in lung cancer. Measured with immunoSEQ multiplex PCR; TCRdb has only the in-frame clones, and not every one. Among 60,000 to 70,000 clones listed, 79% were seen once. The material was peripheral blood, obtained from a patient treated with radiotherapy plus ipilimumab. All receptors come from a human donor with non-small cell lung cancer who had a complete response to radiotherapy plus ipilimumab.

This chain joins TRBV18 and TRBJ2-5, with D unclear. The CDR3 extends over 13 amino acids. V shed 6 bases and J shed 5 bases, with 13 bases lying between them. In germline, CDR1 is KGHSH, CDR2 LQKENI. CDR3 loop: CASSPSQQETQYF. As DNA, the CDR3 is TGTGCCAGCTCGCCGAGTCAACAGGAGACCCAGTACTTC.

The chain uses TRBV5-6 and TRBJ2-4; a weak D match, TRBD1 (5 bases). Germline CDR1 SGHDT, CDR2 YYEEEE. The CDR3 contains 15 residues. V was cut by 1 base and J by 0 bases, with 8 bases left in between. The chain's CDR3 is CASSLPGLAKNIQYF. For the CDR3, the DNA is TGTGCCAGCAGCTTGCCAGGGTTAGCCAAAAACATTCAGTACTTC.

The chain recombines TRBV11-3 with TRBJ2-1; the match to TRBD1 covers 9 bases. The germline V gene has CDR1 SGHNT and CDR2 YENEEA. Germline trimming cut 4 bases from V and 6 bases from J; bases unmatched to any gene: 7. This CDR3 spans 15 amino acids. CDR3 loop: CASSYGQGNPNEQFF. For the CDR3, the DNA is TGTGCCAGCAGCTATGGACAGGGGAATCCCAATGAGCAGTTCTTC. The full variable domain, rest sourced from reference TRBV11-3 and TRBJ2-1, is EAGVVQSPRYKIIEKKQPVAFWCNPISGHNTLYWYLQNLGQGPELLIRYENEEAVDDSQLPKDRFSAERLKGVDSTLKIQPAELGDSAVYLCASSYGQGNPNEQFFGPGTRLTVL.

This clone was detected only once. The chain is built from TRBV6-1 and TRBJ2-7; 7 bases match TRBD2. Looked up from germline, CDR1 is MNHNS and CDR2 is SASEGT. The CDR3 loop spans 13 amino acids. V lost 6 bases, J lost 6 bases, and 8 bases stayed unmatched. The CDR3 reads CASRPLAGGEQYV. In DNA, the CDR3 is TGTGCCAGCAGACCTTTAGCGGGTGGCGAGCAGTACGTC.

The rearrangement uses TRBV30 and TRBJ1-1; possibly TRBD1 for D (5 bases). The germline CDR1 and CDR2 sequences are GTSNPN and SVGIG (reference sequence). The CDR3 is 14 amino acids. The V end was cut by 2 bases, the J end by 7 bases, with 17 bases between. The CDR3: CAWSRGNGGIEAFF. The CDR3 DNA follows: TGTGCCTGGAGTCGGGGGAACGGAGGGATTGAAGCTTTCTTT.

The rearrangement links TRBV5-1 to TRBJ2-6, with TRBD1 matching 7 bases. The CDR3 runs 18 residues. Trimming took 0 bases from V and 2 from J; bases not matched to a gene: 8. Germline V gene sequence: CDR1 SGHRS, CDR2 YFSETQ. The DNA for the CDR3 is TGCGCCAGCAGCTTGGCCACGGACAGGCCAACTGGGGCCAACGTCCTGACTTTC. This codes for CASSLATDRPTGANVLTF. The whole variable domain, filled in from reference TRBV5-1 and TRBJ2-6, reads KAGVTQTPRYLIKTRGQQVTLSCSPISGHRSVSWYQQTPGQGLQFLFEYFSETQRNKGNFPGRFSGRQFSNSRSEMNVSTLELGDSALYLCASSLATDRPTGANVLTFGAGSRLTVL.

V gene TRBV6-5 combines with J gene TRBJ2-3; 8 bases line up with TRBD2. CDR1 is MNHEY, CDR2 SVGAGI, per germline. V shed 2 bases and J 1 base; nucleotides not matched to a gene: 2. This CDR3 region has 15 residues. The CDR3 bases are TGTGCCAGCAGTTACGGTAGCGGGGGCACAGATACGCAGTATTTT. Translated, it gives CASSYGSGGTDTQYF.

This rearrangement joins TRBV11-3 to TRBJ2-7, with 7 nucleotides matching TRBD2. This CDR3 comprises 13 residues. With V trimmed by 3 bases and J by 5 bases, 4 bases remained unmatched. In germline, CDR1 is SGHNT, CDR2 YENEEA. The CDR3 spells CASSFGLADEQYV. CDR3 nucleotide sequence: TGTGCCAGCAGCTTTGGGCTAGCGGACGAGCAGTACGTC.

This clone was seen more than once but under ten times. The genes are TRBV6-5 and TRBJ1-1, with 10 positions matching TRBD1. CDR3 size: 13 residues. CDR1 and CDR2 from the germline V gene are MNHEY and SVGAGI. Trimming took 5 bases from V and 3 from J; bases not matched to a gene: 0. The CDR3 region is CASSDRGHTEAFF. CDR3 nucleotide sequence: TGTGCCAGCAGTGACAGGGGGCACACTGAAGCTTTCTTT.

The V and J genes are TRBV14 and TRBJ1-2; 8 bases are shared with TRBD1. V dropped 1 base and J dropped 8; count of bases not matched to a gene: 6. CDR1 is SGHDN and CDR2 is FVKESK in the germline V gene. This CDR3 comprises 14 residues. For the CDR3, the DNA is TGTGCCAGCAGCCAAGCCACAGGGGGATTGGGCTACACCTTC. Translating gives CASSQATGGLGYTF.